The source of this TCR beta chain is a study of tumor-infiltrating lymphocytes in primary liver carcinoma. The wider study: Sample yields of productive TCRbeta reads, ranging from roughly 3.65 to 7.13 million, were similar across tissue types.

CDR1 and CDR2 from the germline V gene are MDHEN and SYDVKM. This CDR3 has 16 amino acids. V lost 2 bases and J lost 7; bases outside the gene matches: 6. A primer in the constant region served to generate TCR beta cDNA from about 480 ng of total RNA. Slightly modified ARM-PCR, run as three nested multiplex PCR rounds, produced the TCR beta libraries. Rounds one and two of PCR, each of 9 to 11 cycles, were primed with TRBV1-TRBV30 forward primers and a C-beta reverse primer. TCRdb called the multiplex PCR reads again in MiXCR, with one record for every CDR3 protein. This sample has roughly 120,000 distinct CDR3 sequences, with 65% to 75% found just once. Each 20-30 mg portion of unsorted bulk tissue served as the source for co-extraction of RNA and DNA.

This sequence originates from a woman aged 55-70 years with primary liver carcinoma and hepatitis B virus infection. Material: tumor-adjacent normal liver tissue. The rearrangement joins TRBV28 to TRBJ2-1; 12 bases are a match to TRBD2. The CDR3 loop reads CASSLPGLAGRNEQFF. The CDR3 DNA reads as TGTGCCAGCAGTTTACCCGGACTAGCGGGACGAAATGAGCAGTTCTTC.